A single sample is the source of the 24 T cell receptor beta chains below, sequenced in a study of vaccination and CD4 T cells after COVID-19. Described treatment: approximately 9-day PBMC culture with coronavirus spike peptide pools or control peptides (ViraFEST assay). Cultured CD4+ T cells had their DNA profiled by the Oncomine TCR Beta short-read assay. TCRdb reprocessed the PCR reads via MiXCR and lists one record per CDR3 protein. The sample records over 3,500 distinct CDR3 sequences, around 21% being singletons. These TCRs' antigens remain unknown. Source material: CD4+ T cells from blood, cultured in vitro. The receptors here all came from a human donor who had recovered from COVID-19.

In this sample, this clonotype turned up a few times. The chain employs TRBV20-1 and TRBJ1-4; no clear D. Looked up from germline, CDR1 is DFQATT and CDR2 is SNEGSKA (reference sequence). V dropped 1 base and J dropped 8 bases, with 11 bases sitting between them. The CDR3 has 13 amino acids. The CDR3 DNA follows: TGCAGTGCTAGAGGGACGTCAGACGAAAAACTGTTTTTT. It specifies CSARGTSDEKLFF.

V gene TRBV5-1 combines with J gene TRBJ2-4; 9 bases are shared with TRBD2. From germline, CDR1 is SGHRS and CDR2 YFSETQ. This CDR3 region has 17 residues. J gave up 3 bases and V 4 bases, and 11 bases lay outside the gene matches. This CDR3 is CASSRQAGGQGKNIQYF. CDR3 sequence (DNA): TGCGCCAGCAGCAGACAGGCGGGGGGGCAGGGCAAAAACATTCAGTACTTC.

The V and J genes are TRBV10-3 and TRBJ1-2; D not resolved. Trimming took off 3 bases at V and 7 bases at J, with 12 bases between the two ends. From germline, CDR1 is ENHRY and CDR2 SYGVKD. The CDR3 consists of 13 residues. For the CDR3, the DNA is TGTGCCATCAGTGATAAGGGAGGTGGTGGCTACACCTTC. Translating it yields CAISDKGGGGYTF.

This clonotype was seen once. This chain connects TRBV6-1 to TRBJ2-7; 9 nucleotides line up with TRBD1. The CDR3 covers 16 residues. The trim removed 5 bases at V and 5 bases at J, leaving 13 bases unmatched. Germline lookup yields CDR1 MNHNS and CDR2 SASEGT. The CDR3 nucleotides are TGTGCCAGCAGTCGAAACCGGGACAGGGTAGCAAACGAGCAGTACTTC. Amino acids: CASSRNRDRVANEQYF.

There are a few counts of this clonotype. The chain has TRBV20-1 and TRBJ1-2; 9 nucleotides align to TRBD1. CDR1 and CDR2 from the germline V gene are DFQATT and SNEGSKA (reference sequence). The ends lost 1 base at V and 8 bases at J; junction bases unmatched: 11. This CDR3 spans 15 amino acids. The CDR3 loop reads CSARVPGQGITGYTF. CDR3 in DNA: TGCAGTGCTAGAGTCCCGGGACAGGGAATAACCGGCTACACCTTC.

The sample holds a few counts of this clonotype. J is TRBJ1-3 and V is TRBV2, with unresolved D. The germline V gene encodes CDR1 SNHLY and CDR2 FYNNEI. Trimming removed 8 bases at V and 0 bases at J, with 8 bases between. The CDR3 consists of 13 residues. The CDR3 here is CASRMDSGNTIYF. In DNA, the CDR3 is TGTGCCAGCCGGATGGACTCTGGAAACACCATATATTTT.

By share, this clonotype ranks as medium-sized (0.01 to 0.1%). The chain is built from TRBV7-9 and TRBJ1-2, with 10 bases fitting TRBD1. Germline V gene sequence: CDR1 SEHNR, CDR2 FQNEAQ (reference sequence). The CDR3 totals 14 residues. V lost 1 base, J lost 4 bases, and 0 bases stayed unmatched. The CDR3 region has the DNA TGTGCCAGCAGCTTAGGGACAGGGGGCTATGGCTACACCTTC. As protein: CASSLGTGGYGYTF.

The V call is TRBV6-1, the J call TRBJ1-1, with D perhaps TRBD1 (5 bases). Trimming pared 2 bases from V and 3 bases from J, leaving 13 bases between. The CDR3 consists of 15 residues. Germline-derived CDR1 and CDR2 are MNHNS and SASEGT. The CDR3 loop reads CASSESRGVYTEAFF. The CDR3 DNA is TGTGCCAGCAGTGAAAGTCGGGGGGTGTACACTGAAGCTTTCTTT.

This clonotype was observed a handful of times. This chain uses TRBV6-1 with TRBJ1-2; maybe TRBD1 (5 bases). Germline V gene sequence: CDR1 MNHNS, CDR2 SASEGT. This CDR3 is built from 14 residues. V was pared by 10 bases and J by 4 bases, with 19 bases between. CDR3 region: CATHPGGLLYGYTF. The CDR3 coding sequence is TGTGCCACCCACCCGGGGGGACTTCTCTATGGCTACACCTTC.

The gene calls are TRBV9 and TRBJ2-7; D gene unclear. Trimming pared 4 bases from V and 0 bases from J, leaving 14 bases between. This CDR3 spans 15 amino acids. Germline CDR1 is SGDLS and CDR2 is YYNGEE. The CDR3: CASSPREVDSYEQYF. The CDR3 nucleotides read TGTGCCAGCAGCCCCCGAGAGGTCGACTCCTACGAGCAGTACTTC.

The chain links TRBV18 to TRBJ1-1; weak D call: TRBD1 (6 bases). V was clipped by 6 bases and J by 11 bases, with 16 bases between them. Germline V gene sequence: CDR1 KGHSH, CDR2 LQKENI. The CDR3 has 12 amino acids. The CDR3 sequence: CASSPGGTRAFF. Written as DNA, the CDR3 is TGTGCCAGCTCTCCCGGGGGCACCAGGGCTTTCTTT.

CDR3 DNA: TGTGCCAGCAGTGGTCGGACAGAGGTTTACGAGCAGTACTTC. As protein: CASSGRTEVYEQYF. The chain joins TRBV12-3 or TRBV12-4 to TRBJ2-7, with D possibly being TRBD1 (6 bases). V was trimmed by 5 bases and J by 4 bases, leaving 15 bases between them. The CDR3 runs to 14 residues.

In the case of this clonotype: Since no conserved phenylalanine or tryptophan closes the CDR3, a read error is the likely cause. The chain is built from TRBV12-3 or TRBV12-4 and TRBJ1-1; 8 nucleotides align to TRBD1. This CDR3 region has 13 residues. Trimming at V came to 6 bases and at J to 8 bases, leaving 8 bases not matched to a gene. DNA of the CDR3: TGTGCCAGCAGCCAGGACAGGGTCCAGGAAGCTTTCTTA. Translation gives CASSQDRVQEAFL.

In this sample, this clonotype is medium-sized. This chain uses TRBV20-1 with TRBJ1-3; D call uncertain. The CDR3 spans 14 residues. Germline CDR1 is DFQATT and CDR2 is SNEGSKA (reference sequence). With 0 bases removed from V and 0 bases from J, the gap between germline ends came to 6 bases. The CDR3 sequence is CSAREGPSGNTIYF. The CDR3, as DNA: TGCAGTGCTAGAGAGGGCCCCTCTGGAAACACCATATATTTT.

The rearrangement joins TRBV9 to TRBJ2-1, with TRBD2 matching 7 bases. After removal of 4 bases from V and 6 bases from J, the junction contained 7 bases not matched to a gene. The CDR3 spans 14 residues. Per germline, CDR1 SGDLS and CDR2 YYNGEE. The DNA for the CDR3 is TGTGCCAGCAGCACGCGGACGGGGGGCAATGAGCAGTTCTTC. Amino acids: CASSTRTGGNEQFF.

The chain links TRBV7-9 to TRBJ1-6; the match to TRBD1 covers 9 bases. The CDR3 has 16 amino acids. Per the germline V gene, CDR1 is SEHNR and CDR2 is FQNEAQ (reference sequence). V was clipped by 3 bases and J by 7 bases; unmatched bases: 7. CDR3 bases: TGTGCCAGCAGCTTCCCCTGGGACAGGGAAAATTCACCCCTCCACTTT. Amino acid sequence: CASSFPWDRENSPLHF. Full variable domain (missing parts from reference TRBV7-9 and TRBJ1-6): DTGVSQNPRHKITKRGQNVTFRCDPISEHNRLYWYRQTLGQGPEFLTYFQNEAQLEKSRLLSDRFSAERPKGSFSTLEIQRTEQGDSAMYLCASSFPWDRENSPLHFGNGTRLTVT.

This clonotype was picked up a small number of times. The DNA is omitted, as the CDR3 cannot be located on it reliably, and the CDR3 follows TCRdb's listing. This chain uses TRBV2 with TRBJ2-7. The CDR3 length is 12 residues, termini included. CDR1 and CDR2 from the germline V gene are SNHLY and FYNNEI. Here the CDR3 reads CASSWGLGISYF.

This clonotype counts as medium-sized. The chain employs TRBV12-3 or TRBV12-4 and TRBJ1-5; 8 bases map to TRBD1. The V segment lost 6 bases and the J segment 2 bases; nucleotides outside the gene matches: 9. The CDR3 runs to 16 residues. The CDR3 loop reads CASSLRGQGGNQPQHF. The CDR3 DNA sequence: TGTGCCAGCAGCCTCAGGGGGCAGGGTGGCAATCAGCCCCAGCATTTT.

This clonotype appeared a few times. V gene TRBV19 combines with J gene TRBJ2-4; D remains unclear. The V end lost 3 bases, the J end lost 3 bases, and 15 bases lay between the germline ends. Germline V CDR1 and CDR2: LNHDA, SQIVND (reference sequence). The CDR3 totals 16 residues. The CDR3 sequence: CASSMPPWKGKNIQYF. The CDR3 DNA sequence: TGTGCCAGTAGTATGCCACCTTGGAAAGGCAAAAACATTCAGTACTTC.

J is TRBJ2-3 and V is TRBV27; tentatively, D is TRBD1 (6 bases). V lost 11 bases to trimming and J lost 2 bases, with 26 bases between them. Germline CDR1 MNHEY, CDR2 SMNVEV (reference sequence). The CDR3 sequence is 17 residues long. The CDR3 DNA reads as TGTGCCCCCAAAGGACCGCACACACAGGGTAACACAGATACGCAGTATTTT. It specifies CAPKGPHTQGNTDTQYF.

In its sample, this clonotype was seen a few times. V gene TRBV7-6 combines with J gene TRBJ1-6; the D is unclear. The CDR3 has 16 amino acids. Trimming took off 2 bases at V and 3 bases at J, with 11 bases between the two ends. Germline CDR1 reads SGHVS; CDR2 reads FNYEAQ. CDR3: CASSLSGPIYNSPLHF. The CDR3 DNA sequence: TGTGCCAGCAGCTTATCCGGACCTATCTATAATTCACCCCTCCACTTT. Complete variable domain (other parts from reference TRBV7-6 and TRBJ1-6): GAGVSQSPRYKVTKRGQDVALRCDPISGHVSLYWYRQALGQGPEFLTYFNYEAQQDKSGLPNDRFSAERPEGSISTLTIQRTEQRDSAMYRCASSLSGPIYNSPLHFGNGTRLTVT.

This clonotype was detected only a few times. V is TRBV5-5 and J is TRBJ2-7; 9 bases are shared with TRBD1. The germline gives CDR1 SGHKS, CDR2 YYEKEE (reference sequence). The trim removed 4 bases at V and 0 bases at J, leaving 11 bases unmatched. This CDR3 spans 17 amino acids. CDR3 region: CASSLRDRASSSYEQYF. CDR3 in DNA: TGTGCCAGCAGCCTCCGGGACAGGGCATCAAGCTCCTACGAGCAGTACTTC.

In its sample, this clonotype is hyperexpanded (1% or more). The genes are TRBV6-5 and TRBJ1-5; 9 nucleotides match TRBD1. Germline assignment: CDR1 MNHEY and CDR2 SVGAGI. The CDR3 contains 18 residues. V lost 0 bases and J lost 1; bases outside the gene matches: 7. The CDR3: CASSYSRDRVLSNQPQHF. For the CDR3, the DNA is TGTGCCAGCAGTTACTCCCGGGACAGGGTTTTGAGCAATCAGCCCCAGCATTTT.

The V call is TRBV29-1, the J call TRBJ1-6; D not resolved. CDR3 length: 13 residues. Germline CDR1 is SQVTM and CDR2 is ANQGSEA. Trimming shortened V by 1 base and J by 9 bases, and 10 bases separated the two germline ends. CDR3 region: CSVEATRCSPLHF. In nucleotides, the CDR3 is TGCAGCGTTGAAGCTACCAGGTGTTCACCCCTCCACTTT.